One sample yielded the 20 T cell receptor beta chains listed below, sequenced in a study of T cell responses to AZD1222 COVID-19 vaccine. Measured with immunoSEQ multiplex PCR; TCRdb has only the in-frame clones, and not every one. In the table there are tens of thousands of clones, approximately 83% of which are singletons. Sequencing was performed on peripheral blood, taken 28 days after the second AZD1222 dose. The source of these receptors is an adult who received the AZD1222 COVID-19 vaccine.

The genes are TRBV5-1 and TRBJ1-1; D is perhaps TRBD1 (6 bases). In germline, CDR1 is SGHRS, CDR2 YFSETQ. The CDR3 is 15 amino acids. V lost 4 bases and J lost 0, with 13 bases in between. The CDR3 loop reads CASSEGQFMNTEAFF. CDR3 coding DNA: TGCGCCAGCAGCGAAGGACAGTTCATGAACACTGAAGCTTTCTTT.

The chain links TRBV9 to TRBJ2-7; no clear D gene. The V end was cut by 3 bases, the J end by 0 bases, with 13 bases between. Germline V gives CDR1 SGDLS, CDR2 YYNGEE. The CDR3 runs to 15 residues. CDR3 nucleotide sequence: TGTGCCAGCAGCGCGGACGTATCAAGCTCCTACGAGCAGTACTTC. This sequence encodes CASSADVSSSYEQYF.

V gene TRBV29-1 combines with J gene TRBJ1-2; a possible D gene is TRBD1 (5 bases). The CDR3 spans 17 residues. Germline V gene data show CDR1 as SQVTM and CDR2 as ANQGSEA. The ends were cut back, 1 base at V and 8 bases at J, with 26 bases in the middle. The CDR3 nucleotides are TGCAGCGTTGAAGCCGCAGGGACCAGCAGCCCCTATGGGGGCTACACCTTC. Protein: CSVEAAGTSSPYGGYTF.

The CDR3 is CASSYGGSSYNEQFF. The CDR3 DNA sequence: TGTGCCAGCAGTTACGGGGGGAGCTCCTACAATGAGCAGTTCTTC. This sequence joins TRBV6-5 and TRBJ2-1, with a tentative D call TRBD2 (6 bases). Trimming removed 2 bases from V and 0 bases from J, with 8 bases in between. The CDR3 has 15 amino acids. CDR1 is MNHEY, CDR2 SVGAGI, per germline.

Only one count was recorded for this clone. CDR3 sequence (DNA): TGTGCCAGCAGTGTGACCGGCAATCAGCCCCAGCATTTT. It translates to CASSVTGNQPQHF. The V and J genes are TRBV28 and TRBJ1-5, with D hard to call. V was clipped by 5 bases and J by 2 bases, with 7 bases between them. CDR3 length equals 13 residues. From germline, CDR1 is MDHEN and CDR2 SYDVKM.

This chain uses TRBV3-1 (or the pseudogene TRBV3-2) with TRBJ2-7, with TRBD1 matching over 8 bases. CDR3 length: 15 amino acids. V gave up 3 bases and J gave up 3 bases; unmatched junction bases: 7. Germline V gene lookup returns CDR1 LGHDT and CDR2 YNNKEL (reference sequence). The CDR3 is CASSHPRQGIYEQYF. CDR3 DNA: TGTGCCAGCAGCCACCCCAGACAGGGGATCTACGAGCAGTACTTC.

The chain uses TRBV7-2 and TRBJ2-5, with D hard to call. Trimming pared 5 bases from V and 5 bases from J, leaving 12 bases between. Germline V gene data show CDR1 as SGHTA and CDR2 as FQGNSA. CDR3 length equals 13 residues. CDR3 coding DNA: TGTGCCAGCAGCCCCTGGGTAGGGGAGACCCAGTACTTC. Its protein product is CASSPWVGETQYF.

V gene TRBV9 combines with J gene TRBJ1-3, with D uncertain. Germline V gene sequence: CDR1 SGDLS, CDR2 YYNGEE. The CDR3 covers 15 residues. V lost 3 bases and J 0 bases, leaving 10 bases between the germline ends. Here the CDR3 reads CASSEKQDSGNTIYF. DNA for the CDR3: TGTGCCAGCAGCGAAAAGCAGGACTCTGGAAACACCATATATTTT. The variable domain in full, completed from reference TRBV9 and TRBJ1-3, reads DSGVTQTPKHLITATGQRVTLRCSPRSGDLSVYWYQQSLDQGLQFLIQYYNGEERAKGNILERFSAQQFPDLHSELNLSSLELGDSALYFCASSEKQDSGNTIYFGEGSWLTVV.

This clone was observed a few times. V is TRBV30 and J is TRBJ1-6; D is unclear. The CDR3 consists of 14 residues. From germline, CDR1 is GTSNPN and CDR2 SVGIG (reference sequence). With 0 bases removed from V and 5 bases from J, the gap between germline ends came to 8 bases. As DNA, the CDR3 is TGTGCCTGGAGTGTACGGCAGGATAATTCACCCCTCCACTTT. Translating gives CAWSVRQDNSPLHF.

This clone was seen only once. The chain uses TRBV6-5 and TRBJ2-5, with 9 bases aligning to TRBD1. The J segment lost 4 bases and the V segment lost 5 bases, leaving 5 bases of the junction unmatched. The CDR3 covers 14 residues. Germline CDR1 reads MNHEY; CDR2 reads SVGAGI. CDR3 residues: CASSTGTGPETQYF. CDR3 coding DNA: TGTGCCAGCAGTACGGGGACAGGGCCAGAGACCCAGTACTTC.

The chain carries TRBV5-1 and TRBJ1-3; D not certain. The CDR3 consists of 15 residues. Germline values: CDR1 SGHRS, CDR2 YFSETQ. The germline V and J ends were trimmed by 0 bases and 2 bases, with 9 bases remaining between them. This CDR3 is CASSLASGTGNTIYF. CDR3 DNA sequence: TGCGCCAGCAGCTTGGCCAGTGGAACTGGAAACACCATATATTTT. Filled out from reference TRBV5-1 and TRBJ1-3, the complete variable domain reads KAGVTQTPRYLIKTRGQQVTLSCSPISGHRSVSWYQQTPGQGLQFLFEYFSETQRNKGNFPGRFSGRQFSNSRSEMNVSTLELGDSALYLCASSLASGTGNTIYFGEGSWLTVV.

The chain couples TRBV7-2 to TRBJ1-2; 9 bases agree with TRBD1. V dropped 4 bases and J dropped 0; count of bases not matched to a gene: 6. The CDR3 sequence is 16 residues long. Per the germline V gene, CDR1 is SGHTA and CDR2 is FQGNSA. CDR3 region: CASSSGTGPTNYGYTF. The CDR3 coding sequence is TGTGCCAGCAGCTCCGGGACAGGGCCGACTAACTATGGCTACACCTTC.

CDR3 loop: CASSMWGNSGNTIYF. The CDR3 DNA reads TGTGCCAGTAGTATGTGGGGGAACTCTGGAAACACCATATATTTT. V usage is TRBV19 and J usage is TRBJ1-3; weak D call: TRBD1 (5 bases). There are 15 residues in the CDR3. CDR1 LNHDA and CDR2 SQIVND come from the germline V gene (reference sequence). Trimming shortened V by 3 bases and J by 0 bases, and 9 bases separated the two germline ends.

This chain connects TRBV3-1 (or the pseudogene TRBV3-2) to TRBJ2-5; 10 nucleotides align to TRBD2. V was pared by 0 bases and J by 0 bases, with 13 bases of the junction left unmatched. The CDR3 extends over 20 amino acids. Looked up from germline, CDR1 is LGHDT and CDR2 is YNNKEL (reference sequence). The CDR3 reads CASSQEVLGLAEMNQETQYF. The CDR3 DNA sequence: TGTGCCAGCAGCCAAGAGGTCTTAGGACTAGCGGAAATGAACCAAGAGACCCAGTACTTC.

This chain joins TRBV5-5 and TRBJ2-1; D gene unclear. The CDR3 totals 13 residues. Trimming took off 0 bases at V and 6 bases at J, with 7 bases between the two ends. Germline CDR1 SGHKS, CDR2 YYEKEE (reference sequence). CDR3 nucleotide sequence: TGTGCCAGCAGCTTGGGCGGATTCAATGAGCAGTTCTTC. Translation gives CASSLGGFNEQFF.

The chain combines TRBV5-4 with TRBJ1-4; TRBD1 aligns across 7 bases. The germline V gene has CDR1 SGHNT and CDR2 YYREEE (reference sequence). The CDR3 is 16 amino acids. The V gene end was trimmed by 3 bases and the J gene end by 0 bases; junction bases not matched to a gene: 5. As DNA, the CDR3 is TGTGCCAGCAGCTCCGGGACAGACACAACTAATGAAAAACTGTTTTTT. Protein product: CASSSGTDTTNEKLFF.

The chain couples TRBV4-1 to TRBJ2-1; weak D call: TRBD1 (6 bases). Germline assignment: CDR1 MGHRA and CDR2 YSYEKL. Trimming took 1 base from V and 9 from J, leaving 16 bases between them. This CDR3 contains 15 residues. CDR3 loop: CASSQVWAGEGEQFF. CDR3 in DNA: TGCGCCAGCAGCCAAGTCTGGGCAGGGGAAGGTGAGCAGTTCTTC.

The chain employs TRBV7-6 and TRBJ1-4, with D possibly matching TRBD1 (5 bases). Germline assignment: CDR1 SGHVS and CDR2 FNYEAQ. The CDR3 covers 12 residues. The V end was cut by 5 bases, the J end by 10 bases, with 11 bases between. CDR3 coding DNA: TGTGCCAGCAGCCAACCCCAGGGAAAACTGTTTTTT. Protein: CASSQPQGKLFF.

The chain has TRBV19 and TRBJ1-5; D gene uncertain. V was trimmed by 1 base and J by 5 bases, leaving 12 bases between them. Looked up from germline, CDR1 is LNHDA and CDR2 is SQIVND (reference sequence). This CDR3 has 15 residues. The CDR3 is CASSIVRAEHQPQHF. The CDR3, as DNA: TGTGCCAGTAGTATAGTGCGGGCCGAGCATCAGCCCCAGCATTTT. Full variable domain (missing parts from reference TRBV19 and TRBJ1-5): DGGITQSPKYLFRKEGQNVTLSCEQNLNHDAMYWYRQDPGQGLRLIYYSQIVNDFQKGDIAEGYSVSREKKESFPLTVTSAQKNPTAFYLCASSIVRAEHQPQHFGDGTRLSIL.

The J gene is TRBJ2-2, the V gene TRBV7-2; D remains unclear. V lost 5 bases and J 2 bases, leaving 12 bases between the germline ends. This CDR3 spans 15 amino acids. Germline loops: CDR1 SGHTA, CDR2 FQGNSA. CDR3 in DNA: TGTGCCAGCAGCCATACGCGACCCAACACCGGGGAGCTGTTTTTT. It yields the protein CASSHTRPNTGELFF.